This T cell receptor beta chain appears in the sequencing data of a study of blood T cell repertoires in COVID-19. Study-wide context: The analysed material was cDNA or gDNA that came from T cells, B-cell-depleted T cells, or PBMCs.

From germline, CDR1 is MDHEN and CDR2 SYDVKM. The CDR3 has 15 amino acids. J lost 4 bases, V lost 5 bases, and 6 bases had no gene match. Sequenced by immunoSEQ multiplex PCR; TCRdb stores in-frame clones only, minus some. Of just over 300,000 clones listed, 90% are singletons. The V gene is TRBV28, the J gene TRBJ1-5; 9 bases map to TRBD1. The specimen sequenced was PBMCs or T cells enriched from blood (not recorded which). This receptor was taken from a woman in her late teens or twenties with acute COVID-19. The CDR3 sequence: CASSGTGFANQPQHF. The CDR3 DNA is TGTGCCAGCAGTGGGACAGGGTTTGCAAATCAGCCCCAGCATTTT.